The 16 T cell receptor beta chains presented below share a single source sample, sequenced in a study of blood T cell repertoires in COVID-19. Measured with immunoSEQ multiplex PCR; TCRdb has only the in-frame clones, and not every one. Seen here are over 65,000 clones, approximately 90% observed once, and the top ten hold about 4.5%. Sequenced: peripheral blood. These receptors were collected from a man aged 50 to 60 with active COVID-19.

V usage is TRBV4-2 and J usage is TRBJ2-6, with a weak D call TRBD2 (5 bases). CDR3 length equals 16 residues. The germline V gene has CDR1 LGHNA and CDR2 YNFKEQ. The V end was cut by 4 bases, the J end by 1 base, with 11 bases between. CDR3 in DNA: TGTGCCAGCAGCCGCGAGTCGGGGTCTGGGGCCAACGTCCTGACTTTC. Translation: CASSRESGSGANVLTF.

The DNA for the CDR3 is TGTGCCAGCTGTGAGCGGGCAGAGACCCAGTACTTC. It codes for CASCERAETQYF. The chain is built from TRBV28 and TRBJ2-5; TRBD2 might be the D (6 bases). Germline CDR1 MDHEN, CDR2 SYDVKM. This CDR3 has 12 amino acids. Trimming took 8 bases from V and 4 from J, leaving 11 bases between them.

The rearrangement joins TRBV21-1 to TRBJ1-1; whether TRBD1, the table's D call, matches the DNA was not checked. TRBV21-1 is noted as a pseudogene. This CDR3 comprises 15 residues. CDR3 bases: TGTGCCAGCAGCGCTGCTTGGCAACCGAACACTGAAGCTTTCTTT. Translated, it gives CASSAAWQPNTEAFF.

This clone was seen only once. The genes are TRBV24-1 and TRBJ2-1; 9 bases are shared with TRBD1. V was clipped by 4 bases and J by 3 bases; unmatched bases: 6. CDR1 and CDR2 from the germline V gene are KGHDR and SFDVKD. The CDR3 consists of 16 residues. The CDR3 sequence: CATSESGTGIYNEQFF. The CDR3 nucleotides read TGTGCCACCAGTGAATCCGGGACAGGGATCTACAATGAGCAGTTCTTC.

The chain has TRBV19 and TRBJ2-4; a weak D match, TRBD2 (6 bases). Per germline, CDR1 LNHDA and CDR2 SQIVND (reference sequence). Trimming took off 4 bases at V and 0 bases at J, with 13 bases between the two ends. The CDR3 loop spans 16 amino acids. The CDR3: CASSRRDPLAKNIQYF. DNA of the CDR3: TGTGCCAGTAGTAGGCGGGACCCTTTAGCCAAAAACATTCAGTACTTC.

The chain combines TRBV5-1 with TRBJ2-5; 9 bases agree with TRBD2. Germline CDR1 reads SGHRS; CDR2 reads YFSETQ. V dropped 6 bases and J dropped 4; count of bases not matched to a gene: 10. CDR3 size: 15 residues. The CDR3: CASTMGAGGAETQYF. CDR3 nucleotide sequence: TGCGCCAGCACAATGGGGGCGGGAGGGGCAGAGACCCAGTACTTC.

The genes are TRBV5-6 and TRBJ2-1, with D perhaps matching TRBD1 (6 bases). The CDR3 covers 16 residues. With 1 base removed from V and 9 bases from J, the gap between germline ends came to 20 bases. The germline gives CDR1 SGHDT, CDR2 YYEEEE. CDR3 region: CASSLRNRALAGEQFF. The CDR3 DNA is TGTGCCAGCAGCTTGAGGAACAGGGCTCTCGCCGGTGAGCAGTTCTTC.

The V call is TRBV27, the J call TRBJ1-2, with D perhaps TRBD1 (6 bases). Germline CDR1 reads MNHEY; CDR2 reads SMNVEV (reference sequence). Deletions cut 2 bases from V and 4 bases from J, with 11 bases between. This CDR3 has 14 residues. CDR3 protein: CASSLAGDPYGYTF. DNA for the CDR3: TGTGCCAGCAGTTTAGCAGGGGATCCCTATGGCTACACCTTC.

The chain links TRBV5-4 to TRBJ1-1; the D gene is possibly TRBD1 (6 bases). The V end lost 3 bases, the J end lost 1 base, and 10 bases lay between the germline ends. Germline CDR1 SGHNT, CDR2 YYREEE (reference sequence). The CDR3 sequence is 14 residues long. The CDR3 DNA reads as TGTGCCAGCAGCTCGATACAGGGGAACACTGAAGCTTTCTTT. Its translation is CASSSIQGNTEAFF.

The V gene is TRBV5-1, the J gene TRBJ2-7; TRBD1 aligns across 7 bases. Germline-derived CDR1 and CDR2 are SGHRS and YFSETQ. The CDR3 has 14 residues. V trimming: 2 bases; J trimming: 3 bases; junction bases outside the gene matches: 5. The DNA for the CDR3 is TGCGCCAGCAGCTTAGGGACAGACCACTACGAGCAGTACTTC. Its protein is CASSLGTDHYEQYF.

The rearrangement joins TRBV9 to TRBJ2-1, with 7 positions matching TRBD2. With 0 bases clipped from V and 10 bases from J, the junction kept 7 bases outside the gene matches. Looked up from germline, CDR1 is SGDLS and CDR2 is YYNGEE. The CDR3 totals 14 residues. CDR3 region: CASSVVQWGGEQFF. The CDR3 nucleotides are TGTGCCAGCAGCGTAGTCCAGTGGGGGGGAGAGCAGTTCTTC.

The genes are TRBV9 and TRBJ2-1; D is possibly TRBD2 (6 bases). Germline V gene data show CDR1 as SGDLS and CDR2 as YYNGEE. V gave up 2 bases and J gave up 7 bases, with 28 bases separating them. CDR3 size: 19 residues. CDR3 in amino acids: CASSVSPHQGNLRGNEQFF. As DNA, the CDR3 is TGTGCCAGCAGCGTCTCGCCACACCAAGGGAACCTACGGGGGAATGAGCAGTTCTTC.

This clone was seen a handful of times. This sequence joins TRBV7-9 and TRBJ2-2; 8 nucleotides agree with TRBD2. Germline V gene sequence: CDR1 SEHNR, CDR2 FQNEAQ (reference sequence). With 6 bases clipped from V and 2 bases from J, the junction kept 14 bases outside the gene matches. This CDR3 is 18 amino acids long. CDR3 amino acids: CASRPGLRTSGNTGELFF. CDR3 nucleotide sequence: TGTGCCAGCAGACCTGGGCTTCGCACTAGCGGAAACACCGGGGAGCTGTTTTTT.

The chain combines TRBV7-9 with TRBJ1-1, with TRBD1 identical over 7 bases. The CDR3 sequence is 15 residues long. Trimming cost V 6 bases and J 5 bases; bases outside gene matches: 12. The germline gives CDR1 SEHNR, CDR2 FQNEAQ (reference sequence). The CDR3, as DNA: TGTGCCAGCAGGTCTTCACAGGGGAAAGGAACTGAAGCTTTCTTT. Protein: CASRSSQGKGTEAFF.

The count of this clone is one. The chain employs TRBV18 and TRBJ2-7; D may be TRBD1 (6 bases). Germline assignment: CDR1 KGHSH and CDR2 LQKENI. The V end was cut by 3 bases, the J end by 0 bases, with 9 bases between. This CDR3 has 14 amino acids. CDR3 sequence: CASSPRDTSYEQYF. CDR3 bases: TGTGCCAGCTCACCTCGGGACACCTCCTACGAGCAGTACTTC.

This chain links TRBV6-6 with TRBJ2-4; 7 nucleotides agree with TRBD2. CDR3 size: 14 residues. Per germline, CDR1 MNHNY and CDR2 SVGAGI (reference sequence). With 5 bases clipped from V and 6 bases from J, the junction kept 7 bases outside the gene matches. This chain's CDR3 is CASSTPGLPNIQYF. Written as DNA, the CDR3 is TGTGCCAGCAGTACTCCGGGACTACCAAACATTCAGTACTTC.